The rows below give T cell receptor beta chains drawn from one sample of a study of shared clonotypes between healthy human individuals. Libraries were prepared by immunoSEQ multiplex PCR; TCRdb keeps only in-frame clonotypes and omits some of them. The sample has over 850,000 clones; approximately 80% are singletons. The sequenced sample consisted of memory CD4+ T cells from PBMCs. These receptor sequences come from a man aged 18 to 30 in good health. Some clones in this sample may be carry-over from other donors' samples. Both conserved end residues are part of each CDR3. Each record gives: clone size, D gene, V gene, J gene, CDR3 length, CDR3 protein, CDR3 DNA. The D gene is left open where the match is weak. Clone size, where shown, is once, few, many, or a class for clones that have expanded.

size: NA; D: NA; V: TRBV5-1; J: TRBJ1-1; length: 14; CDR3: CASSSGRQHTEAFF; DNA: TGCGCCAGCAGCTCGGGACGACAACACACTGAAGCTTTCTTT
size: NA; D: NA; V: TRBV7-9; J: TRBJ2-5; length: 15; CDR3: CASSPSWGGSKTQYF; DNA: TGTGCCAGCAGCCCTAGCTGGGGGGGCAGCAAGACCCAGTACTTC
size: few; D: TRBD2; V: TRBV9; J: TRBJ2-1; length: 15; CDR3: CASSAGLAGSSTQFF; DNA: TGTGCCAGCAGCGCCGGACTAGCGGGATCCAGCACGCAGTTCTTC
size: NA; D: NA; V: TRBV5-6; J: TRBJ2-1; length: 11; CDR3: CASSFDDEQFF; DNA: TGTGCCAGCAGCTTTGACGATGAGCAGTTCTTC
size: NA; D: NA; V: TRBV5-4; J: TRBJ2-6; length: 16; CDR3: CASRFPLSSGANVLTF; DNA: TGTGCCAGCAGGTTCCCCTTGAGCTCTGGGGCCAACGTCCTGACTTTC
size: NA; D: NA; V: TRBV18; J: TRBJ2-2; length: 16; CDR3: CASSPRGQSNTGELFF; DNA: TGTGCCAGCTCACCTCGTGGGCAGTCGAACACCGGGGAGCTGTTTTTT
size: NA; D: TRBD1; V: TRBV19; J: TRBJ2-6; length: 17; CDR3: CASSRGTGRAGANVLTF; DNA: TGTGCCAGTAGTAGAGGGACAGGGAGGGCTGGGGCCAACGTCCTGACTTTC
size: NA; D: TRBD1; V: TRBV5-1; J: TRBJ1-4; length: 14; CDR3: CASSPNRGDEKLFF; DNA: TGCGCCAGCAGCCCGAACAGGGGCGATGAAAAACTGTTTTTT
size: NA; D: NA; V: TRBV7-3; J: TRBJ1-1; length: 16; CDR3: CASSLMGGRPSTEAFF; DNA: TGTGCCAGCAGCTTAATGGGGGGGCGCCCCTCCACTGAAGCTTTCTTT
size: NA; D: NA; V: TRBV5-4; J: TRBJ2-7; length: 15; CDR3: CASSLGQGGTYEQYF; DNA: TGTGCCAGCAGCTTGGGGCAGGGGGGAACCTACGAGCAGTACTTC
size: NA; D: TRBD1; V: TRBV4-2; J: TRBJ2-7; length: 14; CDR3: CASSQRDRPGEQYF; DNA: TGTGCCAGCAGCCAACGGGACAGACCAGGCGAGCAGTACTTC
size: NA; D: NA; V: TRBV7-2; J: TRBJ2-1; length: 17; CDR3: CASSKRGAGVSYNEQFF; DNA: TGTGCCAGCAGCAAACGGGGGGCGGGAGTCTCCTACAATGAGCAGTTCTTC
size: NA; D: NA; V: TRBV27; J: TRBJ1-1; length: 14; CDR3: CASSSSAMNTEAFF; DNA: TGTGCCAGCAGTTCCTCCGCGATGAACACTGAAGCTTTCTTT
size: few; D: NA; V: TRBV10-3; J: TRBJ2-7; length: 16; CDR3: CAISERSGLGPYEQYF; DNA: TGTGCCATCAGTGAACGGTCGGGGCTAGGGCCCTACGAGCAGTACTTC
size: NA; D: TRBD2; V: TRBV19; J: TRBJ2-1; length: 15; CDR3: CASNKGRPGGNEQFF; DNA: TGTGCCAGTAACAAAGGACGGCCGGGAGGAAATGAGCAGTTCTTC
size: NA; D: TRBD2; V: TRBV7-2; J: TRBJ2-7; length: 14; CDR3: CASSPDIAGVEQYF; DNA: TGTGCCAGCAGCCCCGATATAGCGGGAGTCGAGCAGTACTTC
size: NA; D: NA; V: TRBV5-5; J: TRBJ2-1; length: 15; CDR3: CASNGGTSSYNEQFF; DNA: TGTGCCAGCAACGGAGGGACGAGCTCCTACAATGAGCAGTTCTTC